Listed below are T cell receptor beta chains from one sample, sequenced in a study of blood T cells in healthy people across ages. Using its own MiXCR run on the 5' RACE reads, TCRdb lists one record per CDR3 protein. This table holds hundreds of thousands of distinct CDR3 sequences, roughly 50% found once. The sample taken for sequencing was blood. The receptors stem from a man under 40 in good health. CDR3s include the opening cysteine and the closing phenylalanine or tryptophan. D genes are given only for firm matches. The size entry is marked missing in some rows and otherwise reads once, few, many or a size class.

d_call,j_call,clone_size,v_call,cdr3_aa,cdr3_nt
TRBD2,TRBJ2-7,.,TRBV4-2,CASSQEPSGGAGSYEQYF,TGTGCCAGCAGCCAAGAACCTAGCGGGGGGGCAGGCTCCTACGAGCAGTACTTC
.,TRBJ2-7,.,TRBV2,CASSPSNEQYF,TGTGCCAGCAGCCCATCGAACGAGCAGTACTTC
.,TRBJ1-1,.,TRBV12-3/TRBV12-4,CASNKETNTEAFF,TGTGCCAGCAATAAGGAAACGAACACTGAAGCTTTCTTT
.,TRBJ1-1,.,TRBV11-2,CASSLDPGNTEAFF,TGTGCCAGCAGCTTAGATCCGGGCAACACTGAAGCTTTCTTT
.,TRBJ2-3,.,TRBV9,CASSVTQRHTDTQYF,TGTGCCAGCAGCGTTACACAGCGCCACACAGATACGCAGTATTTT
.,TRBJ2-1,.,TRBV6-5,CASSYALDQSAEQFF,TGTGCCAGCAGTTACGCCCTAGATCAAAGCGCTGAGCAGTTCTTC
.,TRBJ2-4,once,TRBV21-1,CASSKDSGQGVLAKNIQYF,TGTGCCAGCAGCAAAGATTCGGGACAGGGGGTCCTAGCCAAAAACATTCAGTACTTC
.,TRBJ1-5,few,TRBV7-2,CASSQQVTNQPQHF,TGTGCCAGCAGCCAACAGGTTACCAATCAGCCCCAGCATTTT
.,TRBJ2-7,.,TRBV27,CASSTIGGFPSHEQYF,TGTGCCAGCAGTACCATTGGGGGGTTTCCCTCCCACGAGCAGTACTTC
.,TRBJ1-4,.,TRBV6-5,CASSYQLNEKLFF,TGTGCCAGCAGTTACCAACTAAATGAAAAACTGTTTTTT
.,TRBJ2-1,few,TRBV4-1,CASSQDRSQQFF,TGCGCCAGCAGCCAAGACAGGTCTCAGCAGTTCTTC
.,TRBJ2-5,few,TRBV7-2,CASSLGRGSQLQETQYF,TGTGCCAGCAGCTTAGGGCGCGGCAGCCAGCTCCAAGAGACCCAGTACTTC
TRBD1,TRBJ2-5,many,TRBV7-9,CASSLEGRRTGIAYETQYF,TGTGCCAGCAGCTTAGAGGGGCGGCGGACAGGGATCGCCTATGAGACCCAGTACTTC
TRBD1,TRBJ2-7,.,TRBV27,CASSLGLTGHYEQYF,TGTGCCAGCAGTTTGGGATTGACAGGGCACTACGAGCAGTACTTC
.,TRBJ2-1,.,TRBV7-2,CASSGGAGLYNEQFF,TGTGCCAGCAGCGGCGGGGCGGGGCTCTACAATGAGCAGTTCTTC
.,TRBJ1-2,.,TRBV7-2,CASSLLRGYTF,TGTGCCAGCAGCTTACTCCGGGGCTACACCTTC
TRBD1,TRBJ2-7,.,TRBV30,CAWMRGTGTYEQYF,TGTGCCTGGATGAGGGGGACAGGAACATACGAGCAGTACTTC
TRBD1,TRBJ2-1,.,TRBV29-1,CSSGIGGDEQFF,TGCAGCTCAGGGATAGGGGGCGATGAGCAGTTCTTC
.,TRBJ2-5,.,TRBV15,CATSRAAHNEQYF,TGTGCCACCAGCAGAGCGGCGCACAATGAGCAGTACTTC
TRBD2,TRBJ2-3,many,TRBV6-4,CASSRTSGSADTQYF,TGTGCCAGCAGTAGGACTAGTGGGTCCGCAGATACGCAGTATTTT
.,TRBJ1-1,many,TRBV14,CASSHRYYSGGGIMNTEAFF,TGTGCCAGCAGCCACCGCTATTACAGCGGCGGGGGCATAATGAACACTGAAGCTTTCTTT
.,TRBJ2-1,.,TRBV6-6,CASSYQDRNEQFF,TGTGCCAGCAGTTACCAGGATCGCAATGAGCAGTTCTTC
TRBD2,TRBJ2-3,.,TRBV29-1,CSVVSGGRTDTQYF,TGCAGCGTTGTAAGCGGGGGGAGGACAGATACGCAGTATTTT
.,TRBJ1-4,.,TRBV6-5,CASSYPDNRATNEKLFF,TGTGCCAGCAGTTACCCGGACAATCGTGCAACTAATGAAAAACTGTTTTTT
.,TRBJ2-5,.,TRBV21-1,CASSKRLAGGLETQYF,TGTGCCAGCAGCAAACGACTAGCGGGGGGGCTGGAGACCCAGTACTTC
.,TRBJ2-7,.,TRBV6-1,CARTGPGRAASVYEQYF,TGTGCCAGGACCGGCCCAGGGCGCGCGGCTAGCGTGTACGAGCAGTACTTC
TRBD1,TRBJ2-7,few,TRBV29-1,CSVEGGTGPYEQYF,TGCAGCGTTGAAGGAGGGACAGGGCCCTACGAGCAGTACTTC
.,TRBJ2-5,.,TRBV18,CASSPPRGAETQYF,TGTGCCAGCTCACCACCGAGGGGAGCAGAGACCCAGTACTTC
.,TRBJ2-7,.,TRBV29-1,CSVGTGSEQYF,TGCAGCGTGGGAACAGGGTCCGAGCAGTACTTC
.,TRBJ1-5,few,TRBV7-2,CASSQGLVGNQPQHF,TGTGCCAGCAGCCAAGGACTTGTGGGCAATCAGCCCCAGCATTTT
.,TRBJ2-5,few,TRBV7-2,CASSFTGTETQYF,TGTGCCAGCAGCTTTACAGGGACAGAGACCCAGTACTTC
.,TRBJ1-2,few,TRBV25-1,CASTSGAGASFNYGYTF,TGTGCCAGCACCTCAGGGGCTGGGGCCAGCTTTAACTATGGCTACACCTTC
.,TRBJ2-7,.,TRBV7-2,CASSSGYLSSYEQYF,TGTGCCAGCAGCTCCGGGTATCTAAGCTCCTACGAGCAGTACTTC
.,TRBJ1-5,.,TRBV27,CASSLSNPREYSNQPQHF,TGTGCCAGCAGTTTATCGAATCCCAGGGAATATAGCAATCAGCCCCAGCATTTT
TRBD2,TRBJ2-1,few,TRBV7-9,CASSSTLAGADNEQFF,TGTGCCAGCAGCTCGACACTAGCGGGGGCCGACAATGAGCAGTTCTTC
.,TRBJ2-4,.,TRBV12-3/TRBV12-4,CASSLGGLNIQYF,TGTGCCAGCAGTTTGGGGGGGCTGAACATTCAGTACTTC
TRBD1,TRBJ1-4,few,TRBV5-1,CASSSTGDTTNEKLFF,TGCGCCAGCAGTTCTACAGGGGACACAACTAATGAAAAACTGTTTTTT
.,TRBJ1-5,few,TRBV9,CASSSESGFNQPQHF,TGTGCCAGCAGCTCCGAGTCAGGGTTCAATCAGCCCCAGCATTTT
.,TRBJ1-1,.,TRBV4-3,CASSQEREFWNTEAFF,TGCGCCAGCAGCCAAGAACGGGAGTTTTGGAACACTGAAGCTTTCTTT
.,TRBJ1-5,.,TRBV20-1,CSARGDQPQHF,TGCAGTGCTAGGGGTGATCAGCCCCAGCATTTT
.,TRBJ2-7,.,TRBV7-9,CASSSGPEAYEQYF,TGTGCCAGCAGCTCGGGACCCGAGGCGTACGAGCAGTACTTC
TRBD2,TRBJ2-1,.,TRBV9,CASSVESAGGIEQFF,TGTGCCAGCAGCGTAGAATCAGCGGGAGGAATTGAGCAGTTCTTC
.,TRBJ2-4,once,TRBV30,CAWSVKGEGSIAKNIQYF,TGTGCCTGGAGTGTAAAGGGGGAGGGGTCTATAGCCAAAAACATTCAGTACTTC
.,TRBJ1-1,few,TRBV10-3,CAISPVDRPLNTEAFF,TGTGCCATCAGTCCGGTCGACAGGCCGCTGAACACTGAAGCTTTCTTT
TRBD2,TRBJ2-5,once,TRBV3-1,CASSQVAGGLGTQYF,TGTGCCAGCAGCCAGGTAGCGGGGGGCCTTGGGACCCAGTACTTC
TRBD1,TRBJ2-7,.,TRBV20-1,CSARGQGEGSYEQYF,TGCAGTGCTAGGGGACAGGGAGAGGGATCCTACGAGCAGTACTTC
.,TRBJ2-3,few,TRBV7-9,CASSLPGTNIYTQYF,TGTGCCAGCAGCCTCCCCGGGACAAATATTTATACGCAGTATTTT
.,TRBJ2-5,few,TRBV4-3,CSSSQDQDSIETQYF,TGCTCCAGCAGCCAAGATCAGGACAGTATAGAGACCCAGTACTTC
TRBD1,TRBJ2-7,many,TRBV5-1,CASSWDRYEQYF,TGCGCCAGCAGCTGGGACAGATACGAGCAGTACTTC
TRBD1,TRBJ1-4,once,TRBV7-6,CASSLGKTGGGVSNEKLFF,TGTGCCAGCAGCTTAGGGAAGACAGGGGGCGGAGTCTCTAATGAAAAACTGTTTTTT
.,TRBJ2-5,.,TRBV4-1,CASSQDGTQETQYF,TGCGCCAGCAGCCAGGACGGGACCCAAGAGACCCAGTACTTC
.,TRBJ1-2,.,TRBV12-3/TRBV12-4,CASSPGQTRGSYGYTF,TGTGCCAGCAGTCCGGGACAAACCCGGGGGTCCTATGGCTACACCTTC